This TCR beta chain was recorded in a study of OX40 agonist ivuxolimab in advanced cancers. Study summary: Of the patients, three showed partial responses, one with hepatocellular carcinoma and two with cutaneous melanoma.

The data were produced by immunoSEQ multiplex PCR, yet TCRdb's version contains in-frame clones alone and is incomplete. The sample lists 65,000 to 95,000 clones, roughly 91% seen once, with about 0.52% in the top ten. The germline V and J ends were trimmed by 4 bases and 3 bases, with 12 bases remaining between them. Germline CDR1 SGHVS, CDR2 FNYEAQ. The CDR3 is 14 amino acids. This rearrangement joins TRBV7-6 to TRBJ1-2; D perhaps matches TRBD1 (5 bases). The clonotype was recovered from an adult with an advanced solid tumor such as melanoma, head and neck, liver or kidney cancer. The sequences come from CD4+ or CD8+ T cells sorted from blood, collected in a trial of the OX40 agonist ivuxolimab. Written as DNA, the CDR3 is TGTGCCAGCAGCTGGGGGTTGGGACACTATGGCTACACCTTC. Translating gives CASSWGLGHYGYTF.